This entry lists 30 T cell receptor beta chains sequenced from one sample in a study of T cells expressing NK-cell markers. Reprocessing the 5' RACE reads, TCRdb reports a single entry for every CDR3 protein and omits DNA. Recorded for this sample: about 260,000 distinct CDR3 sequences. The specimen was blood T cells: a sorted CD56 or NKG2C T cell subset, CD4+ or CD8+ T cells, or bulk PBMC T cells (not recorded which). The receptor source for this set is a man between 18 and 35 years old in good health.

The gene calls are TRBV12-3 or TRBV12-4 and TRBJ1-1; TCRdb names TRBD1, which stays unverified in the absence of DNA. CDR3 length equals 16 residues. The CDR3 sequence: CASSPWTGGAWTEAFF.

V gene TRBV9 combines with J gene TRBJ2-3; TCRdb gives TRBD2 as the D gene, but with no DNA this cannot be confirmed. In germline, CDR1 is SGDLS, CDR2 YYNGEE. The CDR3 sequence is 13 residues long. This CDR3 is CASSALGGDTQYF. The whole variable domain, remainder taken from reference TRBV9 and TRBJ2-3, is DSGVTQTPKHLITATGQRVTLRCSPRSGDLSVYWYQQSLDQGLQFLIQYYNGEERAKGNILERFSAQQFPDLHSELNLSSLELGDSALYFCASSALGGDTQYFGPGTRLTVL.

The rearrangement links TRBV4-3 to TRBJ2-2; lacking DNA, the TRBD1 call made by TCRdb goes unchecked. Germline V gene data show CDR1 as LGHNA and CDR2 as YSLEER. The CDR3 is 17 amino acids. CDR3 in amino acids: CASSSSGTDANTGELFF.

CDR3 in amino acids: CASSLNGIRYEQYF. The genes are TRBV28 and TRBJ2-7; TCRdb outputs TRBD1, but without DNA this stays unchecked. The CDR3 loop spans 14 amino acids. The germline CDR1 and CDR2 sequences are MDHEN and SYDVKM.

CDR3 loop: CASSPTNTGTQYF. The chain combines TRBV12-3 or TRBV12-4 with TRBJ2-5. CDR3 length: 13 residues.

The chain combines TRBV24-1 with TRBJ2-1; TCRdb's D call of TRBD2 is untestable without DNA. The CDR3 extends over 14 amino acids. Germline V gives CDR1 KGHDR, CDR2 SFDVKD. CDR3 amino acids: CATSDPGLAHEQFF.

The chain is built from TRBV29-1 and TRBJ2-3; with no DNA, the TCRdb D assignment of TRBD1 cannot be verified. The CDR3 spans 12 residues. Germline V gene sequence: CDR1 SQVTM, CDR2 ANQGSEA. Here the CDR3 reads CSAPTDTDTQYF.

The V gene is TRBV6-5, the J gene TRBJ2-5. Germline-derived CDR1 and CDR2 are MNHEY and SVGAGI. This CDR3 is built from 14 residues. This chain's CDR3 is CASSYSRQQETQYF.

This rearrangement joins TRBV24-1 to TRBJ2-2; TCRdb designates TRBD1, a call that cannot be tested without DNA. The germline V gene has CDR1 KGHDR and CDR2 SFDVKD. The CDR3 contains 16 residues. The CDR3 sequence is CATSWGAGLPAGELFF.

The V call is TRBV10-3, the J call TRBJ2-3; TCRdb reports TRBD2, a call that lacks DNA to check it against. Germline lookup yields CDR1 ENHRY and CDR2 SYGVKD. The CDR3 length is 17 residues. The CDR3 protein is CAISEGRRVEGTDTQYF.

The chain is built from TRBV20-1 and TRBJ2-7; there is no DNA to check the TCRdb D call of TRBD2. Germline CDR1 is DFQATT and CDR2 is SNEGSKA (reference sequence). This CDR3 contains 12 residues. This CDR3 reads CSTIGGSYEQYF.

This chain links TRBV5-6 with TRBJ2-6; TCRdb's D gene call, TRBD2, goes unchecked for lack of DNA. The germline CDR1 and CDR2 sequences are SGHDT and YYEEEE. The CDR3 loop spans 18 amino acids. The CDR3 sequence is CASSLVTRRASGANVLTF.

The chain has TRBV7-2 and TRBJ2-7; TCRdb designates TRBD2, a call that cannot be tested without DNA. The CDR3 extends over 15 amino acids. In germline, CDR1 is SGHTA, CDR2 FQGNSA. The CDR3 loop reads CASSSLAGGPGEQYF.

V gene TRBV20-1 combines with J gene TRBJ2-1; no DNA is available, so the TRBD1 call from TCRdb remains unchecked. This CDR3 is built from 15 residues. Germline lookup yields CDR1 DFQATT and CDR2 SNEGSKA (reference sequence). This chain's CDR3 is CSPLSGGRAYNEQFF.

The chain combines TRBV7-9 with TRBJ2-2; TCRdb's D gene call, TRBD2, goes unchecked for lack of DNA. Germline CDR1 and CDR2: SEHNR and FQNEAQ (reference sequence). This CDR3 spans 11 amino acids. CDR3 residues: CASAGAGELFF.

The chain recombines TRBV20-1 with TRBJ2-5; there is no DNA to check the TCRdb D call of TRBD2. Germline-derived CDR1 and CDR2 are DFQATT and SNEGSKA (reference sequence). This CDR3 contains 15 residues. The CDR3 sequence is CSASSAAGGKETQYF.

The V call is TRBV7-9, the J call TRBJ1-4. This CDR3 is 17 amino acids long. Looked up from germline, CDR1 is SEHNR and CDR2 is FQNEAQ (reference sequence). This CDR3 is CASSLRVSQATNEKLFF.

The chain combines TRBV5-1 with TRBJ2-3. Looked up from germline, CDR1 is SGHRS and CDR2 is YFSETQ. The CDR3 has 13 residues. This CDR3 reads CASSGIGTDTQYF.

The chain uses TRBV14 and TRBJ1-1. The CDR3 is made up of 15 amino acids. Germline lookup yields CDR1 SGHDN and CDR2 FVKESK. This chain's CDR3 is CASSPTKLPNTEAFF.

The chain joins TRBV5-5 to TRBJ2-6. The germline V gene encodes CDR1 SGHKS and CDR2 YYEKEE (reference sequence). CDR3 length equals 15 residues. CDR3 protein: CASKAETSGANVLTF.

The V call is TRBV7-8, the J call TRBJ2-5; absent DNA, TCRdb's TRBD2 call cannot be checked. This CDR3 comprises 15 residues. Germline V gene sequence: CDR1 SGHVS, CDR2 FQNEAQ. CDR3 sequence: CASSTRLAGVETQYF. Full variable domain (rest looked up from reference TRBV7-8 and TRBJ2-5): GAGVSQSPRYKVAKRGQDVALRCDPISGHVSLFWYQQALGQGPEFLTYFQNEAQLDKSGLPSDRFFAERPEGSVSTLKIQRTQQEDSAVYLCASSTRLAGVETQYFGPGTRLLVL.

The CDR3 is CASSYLQAYGYTF. The gene calls are TRBV6-5 and TRBJ1-2. Germline assignment: CDR1 MNHEY and CDR2 SVGAGI. This CDR3 spans 13 amino acids.

The rearrangement links TRBV11-2 to TRBJ1-4; the D call from TCRdb, TRBD1, cannot be confirmed without DNA. The CDR3 has 13 amino acids. Looked up from germline, CDR1 is SGHAT and CDR2 is FQNNGV. CDR3 region: CASSLGEYEKLFF.

The rearrangement uses TRBV6-2 or TRBV6-3 and TRBJ2-2; checking the TCRdb D call of TRBD2 is not possible without DNA. CDR3 length: 16 amino acids. Looked up from germline, CDR1 is MNHEY and CDR2 is SVGEGT. The CDR3: CASSYIAGEVTGELFF.

The chain uses TRBV20-1 and TRBJ2-1; the TRBD1 assignment by TCRdb is unverifiable without DNA. Germline loops: CDR1 DFQATT, CDR2 SNEGSKA (reference sequence). The CDR3 has 15 residues. Here the CDR3 reads CSAVPFMENYNEQFF.

The rearrangement joins TRBV7-2 to TRBJ2-1; TCRdb gives TRBD2 as the D gene, but with no DNA this cannot be confirmed. The germline V gene encodes CDR1 SGHTA and CDR2 FQGNSA. The CDR3 has 16 amino acids. CDR3 in amino acids: CASSLAGTSAHNEQFF.

V usage is TRBV5-1 and J usage is TRBJ1-1; TCRdb lists TRBD1, though no DNA is available to test this call. This CDR3 region has 15 residues. Germline loops: CDR1 SGHRS, CDR2 YFSETQ. The CDR3: CASSATGRMNTEAFF.

V gene TRBV20-1 combines with J gene TRBJ2-3; the D gene TCRdb calls, TRBD2, cannot be checked with no DNA. The CDR3 sequence is 18 residues long. Looked up from germline, CDR1 is DFQATT and CDR2 is SNEGSKA (reference sequence). The CDR3 region is CSARDLTSGSWGTDTQYF.

V gene TRBV19 combines with J gene TRBJ2-3. This CDR3 contains 13 residues. The germline gives CDR1 LNHDA, CDR2 SQIVND (reference sequence). The CDR3 sequence: CASRSWNTDTQYF.

The chain combines TRBV7-8 with TRBJ2-5. CDR1 is SGHVS, CDR2 FQNEAQ, per germline. The CDR3 extends over 13 amino acids. CDR3 loop: CASSLRAKETQYF.